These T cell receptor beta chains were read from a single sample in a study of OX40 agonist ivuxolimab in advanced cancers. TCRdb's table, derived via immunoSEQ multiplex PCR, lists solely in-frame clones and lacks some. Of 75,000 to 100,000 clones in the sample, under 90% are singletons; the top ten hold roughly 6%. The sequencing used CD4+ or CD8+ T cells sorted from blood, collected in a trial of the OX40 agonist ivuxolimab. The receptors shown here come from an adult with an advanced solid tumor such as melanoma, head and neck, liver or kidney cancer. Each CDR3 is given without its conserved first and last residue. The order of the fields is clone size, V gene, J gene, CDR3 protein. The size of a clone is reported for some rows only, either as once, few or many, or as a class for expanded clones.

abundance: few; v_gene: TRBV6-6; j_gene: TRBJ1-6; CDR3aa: ASSYSTDNNSPLH
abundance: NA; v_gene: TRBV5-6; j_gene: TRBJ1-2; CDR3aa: ASSLTSATNAYT
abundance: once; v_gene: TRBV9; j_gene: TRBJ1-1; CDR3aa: ASSPMGQGTAF
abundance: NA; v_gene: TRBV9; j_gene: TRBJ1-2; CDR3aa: ASAPGHLNYGYT
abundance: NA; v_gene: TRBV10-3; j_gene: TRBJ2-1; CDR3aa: AISDEGPYNEQF
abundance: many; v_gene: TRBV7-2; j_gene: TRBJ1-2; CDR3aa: ASRLRAGGVYGYT
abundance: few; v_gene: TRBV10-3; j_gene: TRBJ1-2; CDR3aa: AISESQGAGYT
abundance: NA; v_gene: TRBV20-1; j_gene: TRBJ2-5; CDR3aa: SARDWETQY
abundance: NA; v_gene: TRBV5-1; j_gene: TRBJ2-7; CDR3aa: ASRTGPSSHEQY
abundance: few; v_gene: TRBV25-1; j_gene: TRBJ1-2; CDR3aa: ASSESKGGYT
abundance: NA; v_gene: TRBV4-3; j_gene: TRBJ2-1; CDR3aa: ASSQDVGGGGQF
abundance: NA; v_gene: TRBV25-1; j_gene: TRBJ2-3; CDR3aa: ASSDVAGRTDTQY
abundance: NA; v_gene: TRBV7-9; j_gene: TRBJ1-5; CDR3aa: ASSLGTGDSNQPQH
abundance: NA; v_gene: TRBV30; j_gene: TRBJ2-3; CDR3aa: AWSGGADHTQY
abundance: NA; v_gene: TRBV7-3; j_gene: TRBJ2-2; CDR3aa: ASRQEAGELF
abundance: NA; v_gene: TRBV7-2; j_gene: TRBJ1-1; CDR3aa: ASSFPWDTGENTEAF
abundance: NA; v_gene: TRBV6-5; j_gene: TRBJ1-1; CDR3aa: ASRKQGRGTEAF
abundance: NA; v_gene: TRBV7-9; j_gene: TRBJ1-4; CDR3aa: ASSSAEKLF
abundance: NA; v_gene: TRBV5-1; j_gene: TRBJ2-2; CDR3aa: ASRLAGGTGELF
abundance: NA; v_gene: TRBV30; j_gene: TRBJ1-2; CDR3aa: AWSLAGSYGYT
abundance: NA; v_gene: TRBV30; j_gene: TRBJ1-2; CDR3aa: AWSVRRTGGRGNYGYT
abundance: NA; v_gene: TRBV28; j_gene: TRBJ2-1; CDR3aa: ASIPPIGRSSYNEQF
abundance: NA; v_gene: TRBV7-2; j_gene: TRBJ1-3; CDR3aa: ASSFGQNAIY
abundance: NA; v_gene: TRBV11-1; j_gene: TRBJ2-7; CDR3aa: ASSQSRPPGYEQY
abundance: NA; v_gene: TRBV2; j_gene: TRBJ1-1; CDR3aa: ASSVGRDTEAF
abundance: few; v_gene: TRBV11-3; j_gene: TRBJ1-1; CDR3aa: ASSLDQLNTEAF
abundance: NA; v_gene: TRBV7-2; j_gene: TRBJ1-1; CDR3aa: ASTSSAGGVTEAF
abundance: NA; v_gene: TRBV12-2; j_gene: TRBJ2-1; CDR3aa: ASRQGWGLAVDEQF
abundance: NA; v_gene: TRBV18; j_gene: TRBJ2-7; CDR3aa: ASSLRSTSGRSRGSYEQY
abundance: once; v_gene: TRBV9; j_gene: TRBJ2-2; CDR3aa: ASSVQAGKAGELF
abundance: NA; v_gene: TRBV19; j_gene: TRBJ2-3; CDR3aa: ASSTGLAGDTQY
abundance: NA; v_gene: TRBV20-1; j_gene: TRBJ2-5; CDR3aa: SAKLSGVQY
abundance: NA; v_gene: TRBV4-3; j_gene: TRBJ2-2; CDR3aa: ASSQDRGVAGELF
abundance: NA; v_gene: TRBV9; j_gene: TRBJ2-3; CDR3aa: ASSRGAVSTDTQY
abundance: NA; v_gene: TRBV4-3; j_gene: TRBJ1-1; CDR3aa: ASSQDQNMNTEAF
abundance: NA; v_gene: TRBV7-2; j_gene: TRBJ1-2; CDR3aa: ASSPRRGRNYGYT
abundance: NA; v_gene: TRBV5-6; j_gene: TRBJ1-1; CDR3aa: ASRWTGEYAEAF
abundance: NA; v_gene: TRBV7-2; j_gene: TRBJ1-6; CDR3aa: ASSSGLGQYNSPLH
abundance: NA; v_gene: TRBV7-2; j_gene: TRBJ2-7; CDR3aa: ASSSLAGGGRAGEQY
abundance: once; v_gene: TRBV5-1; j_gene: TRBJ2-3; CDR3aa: ASSLEIATDTQY
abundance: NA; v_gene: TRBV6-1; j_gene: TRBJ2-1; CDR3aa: ASQPTVGGGEQF